This T cell receptor beta chain was retrieved from a study of human T cells and chemical hapten exposure. The overall study: Among samples, TCR yields varied mainly because of small differences in pooled library volume.

As handled by the study authors: Sequenced samples showed a median of approximately 96,000 TCRs each, with counts running from about 20,000 to 690,000. TCRdb reprocessed the RACE reads with MiXCR, giving one entry per CDR3 protein. The V and J calls come from TCRdb's annotation, not from the publication. The table shows about 55,000 distinct CDR3 sequences, with 9.5% to 10% occurring only once. General observations from the study: TCRs at a frequency above 1 in 1000 stayed unchanged with DPC sensitization.

Time point reported: pre-sensitization, week 0. Noted treatment: therapeutic diphenylcyclopropenone sensitization with weekly scalp DPC. From whole blood left unfractionated, total RNA was extracted. Donors, patients with alopecia ranging from 18 to 70 years old and judged suitable for DPC, provided samples. This clonotype appeared a few times. The target antigen is unknown. Trimming removed 5 bases from V and 7 bases from J, with 14 bases in between. Germline assignment: CDR1 MGHDK and CDR2 SYGVNS. The CDR3 sequence is 13 residues long. This receptor was obtained from a young woman with alopecia areata. Some clones in this sample may be carry-over from other donors' samples. The chain employs TRBV25-1 and TRBJ1-1; maybe TRBD1 (5 bases). Sequenced here: whole blood, sampled in connection with sensitization to the hapten diphenylcyclopropenone (DPC). CDR3 amino acids: CASSRDPLGEAFF. DNA of the CDR3: TGTGCCAGCAGTCGGGACCCCCTGGGTGAAGCTTTCTTT.